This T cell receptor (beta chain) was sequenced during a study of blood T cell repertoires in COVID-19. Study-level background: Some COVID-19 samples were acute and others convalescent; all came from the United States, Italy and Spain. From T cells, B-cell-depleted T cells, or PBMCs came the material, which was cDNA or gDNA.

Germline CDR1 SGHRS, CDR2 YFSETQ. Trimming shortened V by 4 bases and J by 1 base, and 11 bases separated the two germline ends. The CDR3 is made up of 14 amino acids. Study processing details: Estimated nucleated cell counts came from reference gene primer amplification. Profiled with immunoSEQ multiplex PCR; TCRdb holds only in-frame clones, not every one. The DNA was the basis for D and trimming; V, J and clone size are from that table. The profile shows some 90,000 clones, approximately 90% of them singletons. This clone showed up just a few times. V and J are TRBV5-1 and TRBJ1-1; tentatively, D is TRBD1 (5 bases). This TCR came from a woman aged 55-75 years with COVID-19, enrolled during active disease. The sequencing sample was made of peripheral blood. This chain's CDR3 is CASSPRRGNTEAFF. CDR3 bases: TGCGCCAGCAGCCCCCGGAGGGGGAACACTGAAGCTTTCTTT.